The 28 T cell receptor beta chains listed next were all sequenced from one sample in a study of identical twins. From the 5' RACE reads, TCRdb called clonotypes with MiXCR, one entry per CDR3 protein. The sample lists about 890,000 distinct CDR3 sequences, roughly an eighth seen once, with around 1.5% in the top ten. These data also formed part of another study, on yellow fever vaccine responses in identical twins.

What was sequenced was PBMCs. These receptors all come from a woman aged 18-29 years in good health.

This clonotype was seen more than once but under ten times. The gene calls are TRBV29-1 and TRBJ2-7, with TRBD1 matching over 8 bases. J was trimmed by 4 bases and V by 6 bases; bases with no gene match: 17. Germline-derived CDR1 and CDR2 are SQVTM and ANQGSEA. The CDR3 consists of 16 residues. The CDR3 DNA is TGCAGCGTCCCTGCGACCCCAGGGGGCACCCCATACGAGCAGTACTTC. As protein: CSVPATPGGTPYEQYF.

This clonotype came up many times. The chain carries TRBV29-1 and TRBJ2-3, with D perhaps matching TRBD1 (6 bases). Germline assignment: CDR1 SQVTM and CDR2 ANQGSEA. V was cut by 3 bases and J by 0 bases, with 13 bases left in between. This CDR3 has 15 residues. The DNA of the CDR3 is TGCAGCGTTGATGGGGGCCCACCTAGCACAGATACGCAGTATTTT. It translates to CSVDGGPPSTDTQYF.

This clonotype came up a few times. The V call is TRBV28, the J call TRBJ2-3; 12 positions agree with TRBD2. Germline CDR1 is MDHEN and CDR2 is SYDVKM. This CDR3 is built from 16 residues. Unmatched junction bases numbered 8, after V lost 5 bases and J lost 5 bases. CDR3 sequence: CASSATSGGSRDTQYF. The CDR3 region has the DNA TGTGCCAGCAGTGCAACTAGCGGGGGGTCTAGAGATACGCAGTATTTT.

This clonotype occurred a few times. The V call is TRBV13, the J call TRBJ1-4; the D is unclear. Deletions cut 5 bases from V and 4 bases from J, with 11 bases between. The germline gives CDR1 PRHDT, CDR2 FYEKMQ (reference sequence). This CDR3 contains 14 residues. CDR3 bases: TGTGCCAGCAGCCAGCGAGGGCATAATGAAAAACTGTTTTTT. Protein sequence: CASSQRGHNEKLFF.

This clonotype showed up just a few times. The chain joins TRBV9 to TRBJ2-7; 10 nucleotides agree with TRBD2. In germline, CDR1 is SGDLS, CDR2 YYNGEE. V was clipped by 0 bases and J by 4 bases; unmatched bases: 16. CDR3 length: 19 residues. CDR3 protein: CASSVGQKRGGRNSYEQYV. In DNA form, the CDR3 reads TGTGCCAGCAGCGTAGGTCAAAAGCGGGGGGGCCGCAACTCTTACGAGCAGTACGTC.

The chain recombines TRBV15 with TRBJ2-7; no clear D gene. The germline V gene encodes CDR1 LNHNV and CDR2 YYDKDF (reference sequence). The length of the CDR3 is 13 residues. V lost 3 bases, J lost 2 bases, and 8 bases lay in between. This CDR3 is CATSSGTTYEQYF. In DNA form, the CDR3 reads TGTGCCACCAGCAGCGGAACTACCTACGAGCAGTACTTC.

This clonotype has a count of ten or more. V and J are TRBV7-3 and TRBJ2-2; TRBD2 aligns across 9 bases. Germline assignment: CDR1 SGHTA and CDR2 FQGTGA. This CDR3 has 15 amino acids. After removal of 4 bases from V and 3 bases from J, the junction contained 3 bases not matched to a gene. The CDR3 DNA follows: TGTGCCAGCAGCTCCGGACTAGCGCACACCGGGGAGCTGTTTTTT. Its translation is CASSSGLAHTGELFF.

There are a few counts of this clonotype. The chain carries TRBV19 and TRBJ2-1, with 10 bases fitting TRBD2. This CDR3 comprises 15 residues. Per the germline V gene, CDR1 is LNHDA and CDR2 is SQIVND (reference sequence). V lost 7 bases and J lost 5; bases outside the gene matches: 8. CDR3 amino acids: CASTTSGRADNEQFF. DNA for the CDR3: TGTGCCAGTACCACAAGCGGGAGGGCCGACAATGAGCAGTTCTTC. Full variable domain (outside the CDR3, taken from reference TRBV19 and TRBJ2-1): DGGITQSPKYLFRKEGQNVTLSCEQNLNHDAMYWYRQDPGQGLRLIYYSQIVNDFQKGDIAEGYSVSREKKESFPLTVTSAQKNPTAFYLCASTTSGRADNEQFFGPGTRLTVL.

This clonotype was seen once. This chain uses TRBV20-1 with TRBJ2-7, with D possibly matching TRBD1 (6 bases). Trimming removed 5 bases at V and 1 base at J, with 9 bases between. Germline CDR1 DFQATT, CDR2 SNEGSKA (reference sequence). The CDR3 is 12 residues long. The CDR3 DNA reads TGCAGTGCTCTTGACAGGTCCTACGAGCAGTACGTC. Translating it yields CSALDRSYEQYV.

Ten or more counts support this clonotype. The V gene is TRBV3-1, the J gene TRBJ2-1; weak D call: TRBD1 (6 bases). The CDR3 length is 17 residues. Per the germline V gene, CDR1 is LGHDT and CDR2 is YNNKEL (reference sequence). V was pared by 4 bases and J by 0 bases, with 16 bases between. CDR3 in amino acids: CASSLEQGPSSYNEQFF. CDR3 coding DNA: TGTGCCAGCAGCCTCGAACAGGGTCCTAGCTCCTACAATGAGCAGTTCTTC.

The V and J genes are TRBV7-8 and TRBJ1-1, with a tentative D call TRBD1 (5 bases). The germline CDR1 and CDR2 sequences are SGHVS and FQNEAQ. The CDR3 sequence is 16 residues long. V shed 4 bases and J shed 0 bases, with 15 bases lying between them. The CDR3 here is CASSSGRGLMNTEAFF. The CDR3 DNA reads as TGTGCCAGCAGCTCGGGACGGGGATTAATGAACACTGAAGCTTTCTTT.

This clonotype was counted at least ten times. The CDR3 DNA reads TGTGCCAGCAGACTCACCGCACAGGCTCACGGAAACACCATATATTTT. Amino acids: CASRLTAQAHGNTIYF. The chain has TRBV27 and TRBJ1-3; D is perhaps TRBD1 (5 bases). Germline V gene data show CDR1 as MNHEY and CDR2 as SMNVEV (reference sequence). This CDR3 comprises 16 residues. Trimming removed 6 bases at V and 4 bases at J, with 19 bases between.

This clonotype was observed at least ten times. The J gene is TRBJ2-1, the V gene TRBV12-3 or TRBV12-4, with 9 bases that match TRBD1. V trimming: 6 bases; J trimming: 6 bases; junction bases outside the gene matches: 9. This CDR3 has 15 amino acids. The CDR3 DNA reads TGTGCCAGCAGGTTCGGGACAGGGATTCTCAATGAGCAGTTCTTC. Translation gives CASRFGTGILNEQFF.

At least ten counts were recorded for this clonotype. This chain connects TRBV12-3 or TRBV12-4 to TRBJ1-1; D unresolved. Deletions cut 3 bases from V and 1 base from J, with 12 bases between. The CDR3 is made up of 15 amino acids. The CDR3 region has the DNA TGTGCCAGCAGTTTGATAAGTGATTGGAACACTGAAGCTTTCTTT. Translated, it gives CASSLISDWNTEAFF.

This clonotype showed up many times. The gene calls are TRBV5-1 and TRBJ1-2; TRBD1 matches 7 bases. Germline CDR1 reads SGHRS; CDR2 reads YFSETQ. The CDR3 spans 15 residues. Germline trimming cut 4 bases from V and 0 bases from J; bases unmatched to any gene: 6. The CDR3 sequence: CASSTGTVTNYGYTF. CDR3 sequence (DNA): TGCGCCAGCAGCACCGGGACAGTGACTAACTATGGCTACACCTTC.

This chain connects TRBV5-1 to TRBJ1-1; D possibly corresponds to TRBD1 (5 bases). The CDR3 loop spans 13 amino acids. Germline lookup yields CDR1 SGHRS and CDR2 YFSETQ. The V end was cut by 7 bases, the J end by 0 bases, with 10 bases between. CDR3: CASWDDMNTEAFF. CDR3 nucleotides: TGCGCCAGCTGGGACGACATGAACACTGAAGCTTTCTTT.

This clonotype was observed a few times. The CDR3 coding sequence is TGTGCCAGCAGCTTAAGAGGGACAGGGTATAATTCACCCCTCCACTTT. The encoded protein is CASSLRGTGYNSPLHF. The V gene is TRBV11-2, the J gene TRBJ1-6; 9 nucleotides line up with TRBD1. The CDR3 runs 16 residues. J was trimmed by 4 bases and V by 2 bases; bases with no gene match: 3. Germline V gene lookup returns CDR1 SGHAT and CDR2 FQNNGV.

This clonotype was picked up a small number of times. The rearrangement uses TRBV7-9 and TRBJ2-7; a possible D gene is TRBD1 (6 bases). Looked up from germline, CDR1 is SEHNR and CDR2 is FQNEAQ (reference sequence). V lost 5 bases and J 2 bases, leaving 10 bases between the germline ends. There are 13 residues in the CDR3. CDR3 coding DNA: TGTGCCAGCAGCACATGGGACACCTACGAGCAGTACTTC. Translated: CASSTWDTYEQYF.

This clonotype was picked up a small number of times. This chain connects TRBV29-1 to TRBJ1-2; D may be TRBD1 (5 bases). Trimming took off 6 bases at V and 5 bases at J, with 19 bases between the two ends. This CDR3 is built from 14 residues. Germline CDR1 reads SQVTM; CDR2 reads ANQGSEA. The DNA for the CDR3 is TGCAGCGTCCCCACCTCCGACAGAACATATGGCTACACCTTC. It codes for CSVPTSDRTYGYTF.

In its sample, this clonotype was seen a few times. This rearrangement joins TRBV24-1 to TRBJ1-5, with D hard to call. CDR1 KGHDR and CDR2 SFDVKD come from the germline V gene. This CDR3 contains 16 residues. V was trimmed by 1 base and J by 7 bases, leaving 16 bases between them. The CDR3, as DNA: TGTGCCACCAGTGATTTCTGGGCCACTAAAAACCAGCCCCAGCATTTT. It codes for CATSDFWATKNQPQHF.

The rearrangement links TRBV24-1 to TRBJ2-1; possible D gene TRBD2, 5 bases. Trimming stripped 6 bases from V and 1 base from J, with 12 bases between. The CDR3 sequence is 15 residues long. The germline CDR1 and CDR2 sequences are KGHDR and SFDVKD. In DNA form, the CDR3 reads TGTGCCACCAGTCATAACAGCGGTTCCTACAATGAGCAGTTCTTC. This translates into CATSHNSGSYNEQFF.

The chain carries TRBV20-1 and TRBJ2-1; 7 bases agree with TRBD2. The germline gives CDR1 DFQATT, CDR2 SNEGSKA (reference sequence). V gave up 0 bases and J gave up 9 bases; unmatched junction bases: 8. The CDR3 loop spans 14 amino acids. The CDR3 nucleotides read TGCAGTGCTAGAGAACCCATCTCTAGCGGTGAGCAGTTCTTC. This codes for CSAREPISSGEQFF.

Ten or more counts support this clonotype. This chain joins TRBV28 and TRBJ2-1; D gene uncertain. The CDR3 sequence is 13 residues long. V shed 3 bases and J shed 5 bases, with 8 bases lying between them. Germline assignment: CDR1 MDHEN and CDR2 SYDVKM. DNA for the CDR3: TGTGCCAGCAGTTTCCGACTCGACAATGAGCAGTTCTTC. As protein: CASSFRLDNEQFF.

Points on this clonotype: In this CDR3 the conserved last residue, phenylalanine or tryptophan, is missing, so a read error is likely. J is TRBJ2-7 and V is TRBV20-1, with 7 nucleotides matching TRBD2. V was pared by 0 bases and J by 0 bases, with 5 bases of the junction left unmatched. Germline-derived CDR1 and CDR2 are DFQATT and SNEGSKA (reference sequence). The CDR3 sequence is 15 residues long. Written as DNA, the CDR3 is TGCAGTGCTAGAGAAGGGAGGGCTCCCTCCTACGAGCAGTACTAC. The encoded protein is CSAREGRAPSYEQYY.

This clonotype has just a few counts. V and J are TRBV3-1 and TRBJ2-1; 10 nucleotides align to TRBD2. This CDR3 comprises 18 residues. The germline CDR1 and CDR2 sequences are LGHDT and YNNKEL (reference sequence). Trimming cost V 4 bases and J 4 bases; bases outside gene matches: 13. The CDR3 DNA reads TGTGCCAGCAGCCCCACAAAGACCGTAGCGGGAGGTTACAATGAGCAGTTCTTC. This gives the protein CASSPTKTVAGGYNEQFF.

The CDR3 coding sequence is TGCAGTGTCTCGGACTCGCAAACAGATACGCAGTATTTT. Its translation is CSVSDSQTDTQYF. The chain carries TRBV20-1 and TRBJ2-3, with D possibly TRBD2 on 5 matching bases. The CDR3 has 13 amino acids. Germline assignment: CDR1 DFQATT and CDR2 SNEGSKA (reference sequence). V was cut by 7 bases and J by 3 bases, with 14 bases left in between.

The rearrangement joins TRBV10-3 to TRBJ2-3; 13 positions agree with TRBD2. Germline values: CDR1 ENHRY, CDR2 SYGVKD. Trimming cost V 2 bases and J 3 bases; bases outside gene matches: 5. The CDR3 covers 17 residues. DNA of the CDR3: TGTGCCATCAGTGAGGAGACTAGCGGGAGGAAAACAGATACGCAGTATTTT. The encoded protein is CAISEETSGRKTDTQYF.

The chain couples TRBV19 to TRBJ2-7; TRBD2 is a possible D gene (6 bases). Per germline, CDR1 LNHDA and CDR2 SQIVND (reference sequence). Trimming stripped 9 bases from V and 3 bases from J, with 9 bases between. This CDR3 has 11 residues. CDR3 amino acids: CASGDFYEQYF. Written as DNA, the CDR3 is TGTGCCAGCGGGGACTTCTACGAGCAGTACTTC.